One and the same sample provided the 14 T cell receptor beta chains below, sequenced in a study of blood T cell repertoires in COVID-19. Produced via immunoSEQ multiplex PCR; TCRdb's table is partial and in-frame only. The data contain fewer than 250,000 clones, around 90% of them singletons. The sequenced sample was peripheral blood. All receptors come from a human donor in a cohort sampled during active COVID-19.

The chain joins TRBV11-2 to TRBJ1-1, with TRBD1 matching over 8 bases. The junction had 13 bases not matched to a gene; V was cut back by 5 bases and J by 5 bases. The germline V gene has CDR1 SGHAT and CDR2 FQNNGV. The CDR3 totals 16 residues. The chain's CDR3 is CASSRGVGRGLTEAFF. The CDR3 nucleotides are TGTGCCAGCAGCCGGGGGGTAGGCAGGGGGCTTACTGAAGCTTTCTTT. Full variable domain (missing parts from reference TRBV11-2 and TRBJ1-1): EAGVAQSPRYKIIEKRQSVAFWCNPISGHATLYWYQQILGQGPKLLIQFQNNGVVDDSQLPKDRFSAERLKGVDSTLKIQPAKLEDSAVYLCASSRGVGRGLTEAFFGQGTRLTVV.

This chain uses TRBV18 with TRBJ2-5; D is unresolved. Germline-derived CDR1 and CDR2 are KGHSH and LQKENI. The V end was cut by 2 bases, the J end by 3 bases, with 4 bases between. CDR3 length: 12 residues. The DNA for the CDR3 is TGTGCCAGCTCACCAGGAGAAGAGACCCAGTACTTC. This codes for CASSPGEETQYF. The full variable domain, completed using reference TRBV18 and TRBJ2-5, is NAGVMQNPRHLVRRRGQEARLRCSPMKGHSHVYWYRQLPEEGLKFMVYLQKENIIDESGMPKERFSAEFPKEGPSILRIQQVVRGDSAAYFCASSPGEETQYFGPGTRLLVL.

Only a few counts were recorded for this clone. The V gene is TRBV10-3, the J gene TRBJ1-4; D might be TRBD1 (6 bases). V was trimmed by 6 bases and J by 3 bases, leaving 14 bases between them. Germline V gives CDR1 ENHRY, CDR2 SYGVKD. There are 15 residues in the CDR3. CDR3 protein: CAIRPGGAPNEKLFF. The CDR3 DNA reads as TGTGCCATCAGACCTGGGGGGGCCCCTAATGAAAAACTGTTTTTT.

The CDR3 loop is CASSLFENQPQHF. In DNA, the CDR3 is TGTGCCAGCAGCTTATTCGAGAATCAGCCCCAGCATTTT. The J gene is TRBJ1-5, the V gene TRBV7-2; D is unclear. From germline, CDR1 is SGHTA and CDR2 FQGNSA. Trimming shortened V by 2 bases and J by 4 bases, and 6 bases separated the two germline ends. The CDR3 is 13 amino acids.

The CDR3 region is CASSYRVGDTEAFF. The CDR3 DNA sequence: TGCGCCAGCAGCTACAGGGTAGGGGACACTGAAGCTTTCTTT. The chain combines TRBV4-3 with TRBJ1-1, with D possibly matching TRBD1 (6 bases). The germline gives CDR1 LGHNA, CDR2 YSLEER. Trimming left V 5 bases short and J 3 bases short, with 13 bases between. CDR3 length: 14 amino acids.

The rearrangement uses TRBV3-1 (or the pseudogene TRBV3-2) and TRBJ1-5, with TRBD1 as a possible D gene (6 bases). The germline CDR1 and CDR2 sequences are LGHDT and YNNKEL (reference sequence). V was trimmed by 4 bases and J by 7 bases, leaving 14 bases between them. CDR3 length equals 14 residues. CDR3 in amino acids: CASSLQQGRQPQHF. The CDR3 coding sequence is TGTGCCAGCAGCCTCCAACAGGGCCGGCAGCCCCAGCATTTT.

This clone was seen only once. The V call is TRBV29-1, the J call TRBJ2-1; the match to TRBD2 covers 7 bases. This CDR3 contains 16 residues. V lost 3 bases, J lost 0 bases, and 8 bases stayed unmatched. Germline CDR1 SQVTM, CDR2 ANQGSEA. DNA for the CDR3: TGCAGCGTTGATTACGGGGGGATTAGCTCCTACAATGAGCAGTTCTTC. This encodes CSVDYGGISSYNEQFF.

The chain recombines TRBV7-2 with TRBJ1-1; D remains unclear. This CDR3 contains 14 residues. Germline V gene lookup returns CDR1 SGHTA and CDR2 FQGNSA. With 1 base removed from V and 1 base from J, the gap between germline ends came to 7 bases. CDR3 sequence: CASSLGWPNTEAFF. The DNA for the CDR3 is TGTGCCAGCAGCTTAGGGTGGCCGAACACTGAAGCTTTCTTT.

The gene calls are TRBV2 and TRBJ2-2; D is uncertain. Trimming removed 3 bases at V and 4 bases at J, with 6 bases between. Germline assignment: CDR1 SNHLY and CDR2 FYNNEI. The CDR3 is 13 amino acids. The CDR3 reads CASSDSGTGELFF. The CDR3 DNA reads TGTGCCAGCAGTGATTCGGGCACCGGGGAGCTGTTTTTT.

The J gene is TRBJ2-4, the V gene TRBV7-8, with D possibly matching TRBD2 (5 bases). From germline, CDR1 is SGHVS and CDR2 FQNEAQ. This CDR3 spans 14 amino acids. Deletions cut 5 bases from V and 0 bases from J, with 8 bases between. Written as DNA, the CDR3 is TGTGCCAGCAGCCTGGGAGCAGCCAAAAACATTCAGTACTTC. The encoded protein is CASSLGAAKNIQYF.

This clone was observed once. The chain couples TRBV5-4 to TRBJ1-2, with 7 positions matching TRBD1. Germline assignment: CDR1 SGHNT and CDR2 YYREEE (reference sequence). This CDR3 spans 13 amino acids. V was pared by 4 bases and J by 2 bases, with 2 bases of the junction left unmatched. CDR3 amino acids: CASSEGQNYGYTF. In DNA form, the CDR3 reads TGTGCCAGCAGCGAGGGACAGAACTATGGCTACACCTTC.

This clone was detected a few times. V gene TRBV4-1 combines with J gene TRBJ1-2; weak D call: TRBD1 (6 bases). Germline-derived CDR1 and CDR2 are MGHRA and YSYEKL. V was clipped by 6 bases and J by 4 bases, with 18 bases between them. There are 15 residues in the CDR3. CDR3 DNA sequence: TGCGCCAGCAGGTCACAGGGAGGGTGGAGCTATGGCTACACCTTC. The encoded protein is CASRSQGGWSYGYTF.

This clone is a singleton in its sample. J is TRBJ2-1 and V is TRBV27; the D is unclear. V was shortened by 4 bases and J by 6 bases, with 10 bases between the two germline ends. Per the germline V gene, CDR1 is MNHEY and CDR2 is SMNVEV (reference sequence). The CDR3 totals 13 residues. This CDR3 is CASSSLRSNEQFF. CDR3 in DNA: TGTGCCAGCAGTTCTCTCCGGAGCAATGAGCAGTTCTTC.

The rearrangement links TRBV27 to TRBJ1-2; a possible D gene is TRBD1 (5 bases). Looked up from germline, CDR1 is MNHEY and CDR2 is SMNVEV (reference sequence). The CDR3 is 13 residues long. V lost 3 bases and J 2 bases, leaving 7 bases between the germline ends. CDR3: CASSFGGNYGYTF. CDR3 nucleotides: TGTGCCAGCAGTTTTGGGGGGAACTATGGCTACACCTTC.